The 31 T cell receptor beta chains in this list originate from one sample, sequenced in a study of immune evolution from preneoplasia to lung adenocarcinoma. Using immunoSEQ multiplex PCR, the repertoire was profiled, and TCRdb retains in-frame clones only, with some absent. Of about 41,000 clones listed, roughly four fifths were seen once; the top ten hold roughly 4.7%. The sequenced material came from FFPE invasive lung adenocarcinoma tissue. The receptors were sampled from a person aged 55 to 69 with lung adenocarcinoma.

The V and J genes are TRBV5-1 and TRBJ2-2, with TRBD2 identical over 7 bases. With V trimmed by 5 bases and J by 2 bases, 3 bases remained unmatched. There are 14 residues in the CDR3. CDR1 is SGHRS, CDR2 YFSETQ, per germline. CDR3: CASRWGGNTGELFF. In nucleotides, the CDR3 is TGCGCCAGCAGATGGGGGGGTAACACCGGGGAGCTGTTTTTT. The whole variable domain, filled in from reference TRBV5-1 and TRBJ2-2, reads KAGVTQTPRYLIKTRGQQVTLSCSPISGHRSVSWYQQTPGQGLQFLFEYFSETQRNKGNFPGRFSGRQFSNSRSEMNVSTLELGDSALYLCASRWGGNTGELFFGEGSRLTVL.

A few counts support this clone. The chain employs TRBV18 and TRBJ2-1; D is uncertain. The V end was cut by 5 bases, the J end by 0 bases, with 8 bases between. The CDR3 is 14 residues long. CDR1 KGHSH and CDR2 LQKENI come from the germline V gene. The CDR3 region has the DNA TGTGCCAGCTCAGGCGGACCCTCCTACAATGAGCAGTTCTTC. Protein sequence: CASSGGPSYNEQFF.

The rearrangement uses TRBV7-8 and TRBJ1-2; tentative D call: TRBD1 (5 bases). This CDR3 spans 15 amino acids. V was pared by 5 bases and J by 0 bases, with 13 bases between. Germline loops: CDR1 SGHVS, CDR2 FQNEAQ. In nucleotides, the CDR3 is TGTGCCAGCAGCCTGAGACAGACAACTAACTATGGCTACACCTTC. Its translation: CASSLRQTTNYGYTF.

In its sample, this clone was seen a few times. The sample holds other DNA sequences that translate to the same CDR3. V usage is TRBV25-1 and J usage is TRBJ2-5; 8 positions agree with TRBD2. The CDR3 extends over 15 amino acids. Germline trimming cut 2 bases from V and 2 bases from J; bases unmatched to any gene: 4. The germline V gene has CDR1 MGHDK and CDR2 SYGVNS. In nucleotides, the CDR3 is TGTGCCAGCAGTGAAGGAACTAGCGGACAAGAGACCCAGTACTTC. Translation gives CASSEGTSGQETQYF. Drawing the rest from reference TRBV25-1 and TRBJ2-5, the complete variable domain is EADIYQTPRYLVIGTGKKITLECSQTMGHDKMYWYQQDPGMELHLIHYSYGVNSTEKGDLSSESTVSRIRTEHFPLTLESARPSHTSQYLCASSEGTSGQETQYFGPGTRLLVL.

This chain joins TRBV2 and TRBJ1-1; D is unresolved. Trimming left V 3 bases short and J 9 bases short, with 14 bases between. Looked up from germline, CDR1 is SNHLY and CDR2 is FYNNEI. This CDR3 contains 13 residues. The CDR3 sequence is CASSENMDVKAFF. Written as DNA, the CDR3 is TGTGCCAGCAGTGAGAACATGGATGTTAAAGCTTTCTTT.

The chain has TRBV5-1 and TRBJ1-1; D ambiguous. In germline, CDR1 is SGHRS, CDR2 YFSETQ. The germline V and J ends were trimmed by 4 bases and 0 bases, with 7 bases remaining between them. This CDR3 is 13 amino acids long. The CDR3 coding sequence is TGCGCCAGCAGCCCGGAGATGAACACTGAAGCTTTCTTT. Amino acid sequence: CASSPEMNTEAFF.

The chain recombines TRBV5-1 with TRBJ2-3; 8 bases match TRBD1. This CDR3 has 15 residues. Per germline, CDR1 SGHRS and CDR2 YFSETQ. Trimming took 3 bases from V and 2 from J; bases not matched to a gene: 5. The CDR3 here is CASSSTGGLTDTQYF. As DNA, the CDR3 is TGCGCCAGCAGCTCAACAGGGGGGCTCACAGATACGCAGTATTTT.

CDR3 in amino acids: CASSLPPGQYLTGELFF. DNA of the CDR3: TGCGCCAGCAGCCTCCCACCGGGACAGTACCTAACCGGGGAGCTGTTTTTT. The rearrangement uses TRBV5-1 and TRBJ2-2, with 7 bases fitting TRBD1. Trimming removed 4 bases from V and 5 bases from J; junction bases left unmatched: 14. CDR3 length: 17 amino acids. Germline CDR1 is SGHRS and CDR2 is YFSETQ.

V gene TRBV29-1 combines with J gene TRBJ2-2; perhaps TRBD1 as D (6 bases). CDR1 is SQVTM, CDR2 ANQGSEA, per germline. The CDR3 totals 14 residues. The germline V and J ends were trimmed by 5 bases and 1 base, with 11 bases remaining between them. CDR3 sequence (DNA): TGCAGCGTTAACCAGGACAGGAACACCGGGGAGCTGTTTTTT. Translated: CSVNQDRNTGELFF.

The rearrangement joins TRBV4-1 to TRBJ2-1; no clear D gene. Germline lookup yields CDR1 MGHRA and CDR2 YSYEKL. The CDR3 sequence is 13 residues long. Between the trimmed V and J ends, which lost 1 base and 8 bases, there was a span of 9 bases. The CDR3 reads CASSQVGTDEQFF. Here the CDR3 DNA reads TGCGCCAGCAGCCAAGTGGGCACGGATGAGCAGTTCTTC.

This chain connects TRBV4-2 to TRBJ1-3; the D is unclear. CDR3 length: 12 residues. V was clipped by 11 bases and J by 2 bases, with 10 bases between them. The germline CDR1 and CDR2 sequences are LGHNA and YNFKEQ. CDR3 sequence: CAAPQTGNTIYF. CDR3 coding DNA: TGTGCCGCCCCCCAGACTGGAAACACCATATATTTT.

The gene calls are TRBV5-1 and TRBJ1-1; TRBD1 matches at 11 bases. This CDR3 is 17 amino acids long. Germline-derived CDR1 and CDR2 are SGHRS and YFSETQ. V lost 3 bases and J lost 4; bases outside the gene matches: 11. The CDR3: CASSWGGTGGESTEAFF. In DNA, the CDR3 is TGCGCCAGCAGCTGGGGTGGGACAGGGGGGGAGAGCACTGAAGCTTTCTTT.

The genes are TRBV28 and TRBJ1-2; D may be TRBD1 (6 bases). Germline lookup yields CDR1 MDHEN and CDR2 SYDVKM. V dropped 6 bases and J dropped 8 bases, with 16 bases sitting between them. This CDR3 spans 13 amino acids. The CDR3 is CASRTDRRGGYTF. In DNA form, the CDR3 reads TGTGCCAGCAGAACGGACAGACGGGGCGGCTACACCTTC.

This chain uses TRBV10-3 with TRBJ2-6, with D maybe TRBD1 (6 bases). In germline, CDR1 is ENHRY, CDR2 SYGVKD. The CDR3 is made up of 14 amino acids. The V and J ends lost 6 bases and 0 bases respectively, with 6 bases between them. The CDR3 sequence: CAIRDSSGANVLTF. CDR3 bases: TGTGCCATCAGGGACAGCTCTGGGGCCAACGTCCTGACTTTC.

About this clone itself: The sample carries other DNA sequences with the same CDR3. The V and J genes are TRBV7-9 and TRBJ1-1; 8 bases are a match to TRBD1. The CDR3 contains 15 residues. The junction had 8 bases not matched to a gene; V was cut back by 1 base and J by 7 bases. The germline CDR1 and CDR2 sequences are SEHNR and FQNEAQ (reference sequence). The DNA of the CDR3 is TGTGCCAGCAGCTTAGAGGCAGGGGGCAGGAGTGAAGCTTTCTTT. It is translated as CASSLEAGGRSEAFF.

V is TRBV29-1 and J is TRBJ2-7, with TRBD1 identical over 8 bases. Germline CDR1 SQVTM, CDR2 ANQGSEA. V trimming: 4 bases; J trimming: 5 bases; junction bases outside the gene matches: 4. The CDR3 is made up of 12 amino acids. The CDR3 bases are TGCAGCGTTGCCGACAGGGGCAACGAGCAGTACTTC. Translation gives CSVADRGNEQYF.

The gene calls are TRBV27 and TRBJ1-2; possible D gene TRBD1, 5 bases. CDR3 length: 13 residues. The V gene lost 2 bases and the J gene lost 2 bases, with 6 bases spanning the gap. Germline-derived CDR1 and CDR2 are MNHEY and SMNVEV (reference sequence). The CDR3 loop reads CASSLRQNYGYTF. CDR3 bases: TGTGCCAGCAGTTTACGACAGAACTATGGCTACACCTTC.

The chain carries TRBV19 and TRBJ1-3, with D possibly TRBD1 on 5 matching bases. The germline V and J ends were trimmed by 5 bases and 0 bases, with 11 bases remaining between them. The V gene's germline CDR1 is LNHDA and CDR2 SQIVND (reference sequence). The CDR3 is made up of 15 amino acids. CDR3 in DNA: TGTGCCAGTAGTCCACAGGATTCCTCTGGAAACACCATATATTTT. Translating it yields CASSPQDSSGNTIYF.

This clone was seen a few times. V and J are TRBV9 and TRBJ2-2, with TRBD1 as a possible D gene (6 bases). The CDR3 is made up of 13 amino acids. Germline V gives CDR1 SGDLS, CDR2 YYNGEE. V was shortened by 7 bases and J by 5 bases, with 12 bases between the two germline ends. CDR3 bases: TGTGCCAGCGGAAAAGGGGGAACCGGGGAGCTGTTTTTT. Its protein is CASGKGGTGELFF.

J is TRBJ2-1 and V is TRBV6-4; 11 bases fit TRBD2. The length of the CDR3 is 15 residues. The trim removed 5 bases at V and 7 bases at J, leaving 7 bases unmatched. CDR1 and CDR2 from the germline V gene are MRHNA and SNTAGT. The CDR3 bases are TGTGCCAGCAGTACGACTAGCGGGGACTCTAATGAGCAGTTCTTC. The encoded protein is CASSTTSGDSNEQFF.

This clone has more than one count but fewer than ten. The chain employs TRBV18 and TRBJ2-7; no reliable D call. Germline V gene lookup returns CDR1 KGHSH and CDR2 LQKENI. V was pared by 6 bases and J by 3 bases, with 15 bases between. This CDR3 comprises 14 residues. The CDR3 DNA reads as TGTGCCAGCTCCGAGAGGATCAGTTTCTACGAGCAGTACTTC. Protein sequence: CASSERISFYEQYF.

This clone was observed a few times. This sequence joins TRBV19 and TRBJ2-3; no reliable D call. With 10 bases removed from V and 0 bases from J, the gap between germline ends came to 17 bases. Per the germline V gene, CDR1 is LNHDA and CDR2 is SQIVND (reference sequence). The length of the CDR3 is 15 residues. The CDR3: CATTRRIGSTDTQYF. CDR3 nucleotide sequence: TGTGCCACTACACGTCGGATTGGGAGCACAGATACGCAGTATTTT.

The CDR3 DNA reads TGTGCCAGCAGTTACTCGTGGGAGGGGGCGATTGGCTACACCTTC. Translation: CASSYSWEGAIGYTF. The chain uses TRBV6-5 and TRBJ1-2, with 7 bases that match TRBD1. V dropped 0 bases and J dropped 7; count of bases not matched to a gene: 8. Germline loops: CDR1 MNHEY, CDR2 SVGAGI. The length of the CDR3 is 15 residues.

The gene calls are TRBV29-1 and TRBJ1-1; D is possibly TRBD1 (5 bases). Germline CDR1 and CDR2: SQVTM and ANQGSEA. The CDR3 is 13 residues long. Deletions cut 7 bases from V and 4 bases from J, with 16 bases between. In nucleotides, the CDR3 is TGCAGCGCCACGCGGGCGGGGGGCACTGAAGCTTTCTTT. Protein: CSATRAGGTEAFF.

This clone turned up a few times. The chain recombines TRBV4-1 with TRBJ2-7; D is undetermined. Trimming removed 0 bases from V and 5 bases from J, with 8 bases in between. The CDR3 has 13 amino acids. CDR1 MGHRA and CDR2 YSYEKL come from the germline V gene. CDR3 in amino acids: CASSQDFQNEQYF. In DNA, the CDR3 is TGCGCCAGCAGCCAAGATTTCCAGAACGAGCAGTACTTC.

The chain recombines TRBV2 with TRBJ2-5; D gene unclear. The CDR3 has 12 residues. Between the trimmed V and J ends, which lost 7 bases and 5 bases, there was a span of 11 bases. The germline CDR1 and CDR2 sequences are SNHLY and FYNNEI. CDR3 residues: CASTPPVETQYF. The CDR3 DNA sequence: TGTGCCAGCACCCCACCGGTGGAGACCCAGTACTTC. Combining the CDR3 with reference TRBV2 and TRBJ2-5 gives the whole variable domain EPEVTQTPSHQVTQMGQEVILRCVPISNHLYFYWYRQILGQKVEFLVSFYNNEISEKSEIFDDQFSVERPDGSNFTLKIRSTKLEDSAMYFCASTPPVETQYFGPGTRLLVL.

In its sample, this clone was seen a few times. This chain links TRBV10-2 with TRBJ2-3; TRBD2 matches at 11 bases. Trimming took 5 bases from V and 1 from J; bases not matched to a gene: 8. The CDR3 runs 17 residues. Germline CDR1 is WSHSY and CDR2 is SAAADI. The CDR3 DNA follows: TGCGCCAGCAGTTCCCCCCTTAGCGGGAGGGGCACAGATACGCAGTATTTT. Its translation: CASSSPLSGRGTDTQYF.

The chain recombines TRBV5-6 with TRBJ2-2, with a possible D match to TRBD2 (6 bases). The V gene lost 4 bases and the J gene lost 3 bases, with 19 bases spanning the gap. The CDR3 extends over 17 amino acids. The germline V gene encodes CDR1 SGHDT and CDR2 YYEEEE. Written as DNA, the CDR3 is TGTGCCAGCAGCCCGGCCTGGAGGGAAATTGACACCGGGGAGCTGTTTTTT. This gives the protein CASSPAWREIDTGELFF.

On this clone itself: A read error is likely here: a far larger clone is one base away. V is TRBV4-2 and J is TRBJ2-7; possibly TRBD1 for D (6 bases). This CDR3 contains 16 residues. Trimming took 2 bases from V and 4 from J, leaving 18 bases between them. Germline V gives CDR1 LGHNA, CDR2 YNFKEQ. CDR3 sequence: CASSQPGALGSYEQYF. As DNA, the CDR3 is TGTGCCAGCAGCCAACCAGGGGCCCTGGGCTCGTACGAGCAGTACTTC.

The chain is built from TRBV6-1 and TRBJ2-7; D gene ambiguous. The CDR3 loop spans 15 amino acids. With 6 bases removed from V and 3 bases from J, the gap between germline ends came to 18 bases. Germline lookup yields CDR1 MNHNS and CDR2 SASEGT. The CDR3, as DNA: TGTGCCAGCAGCGCAGAAAGGGCGCTGCGCTACGAGCAGTACTTC. Its translation is CASSAERALRYEQYF.

This chain connects TRBV2 to TRBJ2-3; 12 bases match TRBD2. The V segment lost 8 bases and the J segment 0 bases; nucleotides outside the gene matches: 6. This CDR3 has 16 amino acids. Germline lookup yields CDR1 SNHLY and CDR2 FYNNEI. The CDR3 coding sequence is TGTGCCAGCCCACTAGCGGGAGGCCTTAGCACAGATACGCAGTATTTT. Translated, it gives CASPLAGGLSTDTQYF.